The rows below give T cell receptor beta chains drawn from one sample of a study of blood T cell repertoires in COVID-19. The data were produced by immunoSEQ multiplex PCR, yet TCRdb's version contains in-frame clones alone and is incomplete. Of about 270,000 clones in the sample, roughly 93% were seen once. Sequencing was carried out using PBMCs or T cells enriched from blood (not recorded which). All receptors derive from a woman aged 40 to 49 with acute COVID-19. Both conserved end residues are part of each CDR3.

TRBV5-6	TRBJ2-2	17	CASSFSSGGHYTGELFF
TRBV5-6	TRBJ2-5	16	CASSLRLAGSQETQYF
TRBV6-6	TRBJ1-2	12	CASSWRTDGYTF
TRBV30	TRBJ1-5	13	CAWSLKGNRPQHF
TRBV5-1	TRBJ2-1	14	CASSRLAEGNEQFF
TRBV7-9	TRBJ1-5	14	CASSSDRESQPQHF
TRBV6-6	TRBJ2-2	15	CASSPTRTPTGELFF
TRBV7-9	TRBJ1-6	19	CASSPPDRGYLNYNSPLHF
TRBV28	TRBJ1-4	14	CASSQTGGGEKLFF
TRBV20-1	TRBJ2-3	13	CSASEALTDTQYF
TRBV19	TRBJ2-3	14	CASSIQGSTDTQYF
TRBV25-1	TRBJ1-1	12	CASKTGYTEAFF
TRBV27	TRBJ2-4	14	CASSLEGGKNIQYF
TRBV5-8	TRBJ2-2	16	CASSLYASVNTGELFF
TRBV2	TRBJ2-2	15	CASRAGSSNTGELFF
TRBV7-2	TRBJ1-2	16	CASSFFGGGRNDGYTF
TRBV5-6	TRBJ1-1	12	CASRRGNTEAFF
TRBV11-1	TRBJ2-7	15	CASSRRGTGAYGQYF
TRBV7-3	TRBJ1-2	13	CASSLMGQDGYTF
TRBV6-1	TRBJ1-4	12	CASSETGEKLFF
TRBV30	TRBJ2-3	15	CAWYPRAEGTDTQYF
TRBV18	TRBJ2-1	15	CASSPPGQGYNEQFF
TRBV29-1	TRBJ2-4	15	CSVNTGIHQKDIQYF
TRBV21-1	TRBJ2-7	14	CASSLGLPSYEQYF
TRBV5-1	TRBJ2-3	16	CASKSTLAQVGDTQYF
TRBV19	TRBJ1-2	14	CASSPTGVPYGYTF
TRBV14	TRBJ2-6	16	CASSRTGWSGANVLTF
TRBV19	TRBJ1-5	15	CASSLMETGGQPQHF
TRBV24-1	TRBJ1-5	15	CATSDSDSTGYPQHF
TRBV29-1	TRBJ2-3	16	CSVGSGFAGAMATQYF
TRBV3-1/TRBV3-2	TRBJ2-5	17	CASSQNWGLAGQETQYF
TRBV24-1	TRBJ2-3	17	CATSEAGLADHTDTQYF
TRBV7-7	TRBJ2-5	14	CASSRGSPRETQYF
TRBV5-6	TRBJ1-1	15	CASSFREAMNTEAFF
TRBV30	TRBJ1-3	14	CAWVQGSTGNTIYF
TRBV25-1	TRBJ2-7	15	CASSDPGTGVYEQYF
TRBV7-9	TRBJ1-2	13	CASSSDRAYGYTF
TRBV29-1	TRBJ2-1	14	CSVTGTSGSNEQFF
TRBV5-1	TRBJ2-5	15	CASRGELAGQETQYF
TRBV6-1	TRBJ1-1	13	CATFTGRRTEAFF
TRBV19	TRBJ2-3	15	CASSQPGDVTDTQYF
TRBV18	TRBJ1-5	15	CASSTSPGGTQPQHF
TRBV24-1	TRBJ1-1	12	CATSRGLGEAFF
TRBV7-9	TRBJ1-1	15	CASSLVSGLVSEAFF
TRBV28	TRBJ1-2	14	CASSLRDTPHGYTF
TRBV30	TRBJ2-5	17	CAWSVRLWAGVPETQYF
TRBV9	TRBJ2-4	15	CASSVEGARADIQYF
TRBV5-1	TRBJ1-2	15	CASSLDGVRVYGYTF
TRBV5-4	TRBJ2-7	15	CASSSGVAGPYEQYF
TRBV19	TRBJ1-4	13	CASSPGLNEKLFF
TRBV30	TRBJ2-7	12	CAWSPQGHEQYF
TRBV7-2	TRBJ1-1	14	CASSLAGVGTEAFF
TRBV24-1	TRBJ2-7	15	CATSDPGQGNGEQYF
TRBV18	TRBJ2-7	15	CASSPEAASSYEQYF
TRBV4-2	TRBJ1-3	15	CASSQDMSSGNTIYF
TRBV3-1/TRBV3-2	TRBJ2-3	20	CASSQILSGQGMTSTDTQYF